The 32 T cell receptor beta chains in this list originate from one sample, sequenced in a study of early T cells in non-severe SARS-CoV-2 infection. TCRdb processed the 5' RACE reads anew with MiXCR; each CDR3 protein has one entry. Of about 71,000 distinct CDR3 sequences in the sample, 9.5% to 15% were seen once. Sequenced here: whole blood, sampled at baseline. The receptor set was obtained from an adult who was a healthcare worker with PCR-confirmed SARS-CoV-2 infection or an uninfected control (not recorded which).

This clonotype appeared many times. The J gene is TRBJ1-2, the V gene TRBV20-1, with 8 bases identical to TRBD1. This CDR3 region has 12 residues. The trim removed 2 bases at V and 8 bases at J, leaving 4 bases unmatched. CDR1 and CDR2 from the germline V gene are DFQATT and SNEGSKA (reference sequence). CDR3 sequence reads: CSARTPGGGYTF. DNA of the CDR3: TGCAGTGCTAGAACCCCAGGGGGCGGCTACACCTTC.

This clonotype was counted ten times or more. J is TRBJ2-7 and V is TRBV28; 7 bases align to TRBD1. The germline CDR1 and CDR2 sequences are MDHEN and SYDVKM. CDR3 length: 16 amino acids. With V trimmed by 6 bases and J by 5 bases, 16 bases remained unmatched. The CDR3 coding sequence is TGTGCCAGCAGCCCCAGACAGGGCCCCTTGATGAACGAGCAGTACTTC. The encoded protein is CASSPRQGPLMNEQYF.

The chain couples TRBV28 to TRBJ2-7; no firm D call. The CDR3 contains 11 residues. Germline V gives CDR1 MDHEN, CDR2 SYDVKM. Trimming took off 4 bases at V and 5 bases at J, with 6 bases between the two ends. CDR3 sequence (DNA): TGTGCCAGCAGTTCATTCCACGAGCAGTACTTC. Its protein product is CASSSFHEQYF. The full variable domain, in which reference TRBV28 and TRBJ2-7 provide the parts outside the CDR3, is DVKVTQSSRYLVKRTGEKVFLECVQDMDHENMFWYRQDPGLGLRLIYFSYDVKMKEKGDIPEGYSVSREKKERFSLILESASTNQTSMYLCASSSFHEQYFGPGTRLTVT.

This clonotype was observed at least ten times. V gene TRBV18 combines with J gene TRBJ1-2; D not certain. In germline, CDR1 is KGHSH, CDR2 LQKENI. The V gene lost 5 bases and the J gene lost 2 bases, with 6 bases spanning the gap. The length of the CDR3 is 12 residues. The CDR3 nucleotides are TGTGCCAGCTCAGCCGAAAACTATGGCTACACCTTC. Protein product: CASSAENYGYTF.

The CDR3 coding sequence is TGTGCCAGCAGCCTACAGACCTTCGGGGCCTACGAGCAGTACTTC. Encoded protein: CASSLQTFGAYEQYF. This chain joins TRBV28 and TRBJ2-7, with D perhaps matching TRBD2 (5 bases). Germline V gives CDR1 MDHEN, CDR2 SYDVKM. Between the trimmed V and J ends, which lost 6 bases and 2 bases, there was a span of 17 bases. The CDR3 spans 15 residues. Combining the CDR3 with reference TRBV28 and TRBJ2-7 gives the whole variable domain DVKVTQSSRYLVKRTGEKVFLECVQDMDHENMFWYRQDPGLGLRLIYFSYDVKMKEKGDIPEGYSVSREKKERFSLILESASTNQTSMYLCASSLQTFGAYEQYFGPGTRLTVT.

In this sample, this clonotype turned up many times. The rearrangement joins TRBV20-1 to TRBJ1-2; D unclear. Germline V gene data show CDR1 as DFQATT and CDR2 as SNEGSKA (reference sequence). V was pared by 2 bases and J by 7 bases, with 8 bases between. The CDR3 has 11 amino acids. The CDR3 reads CSARIPSGYTF. The CDR3 DNA sequence: TGCAGTGCTAGAATACCAAGTGGCTACACCTTC.

In this sample, this clonotype turned up many times. The chain has TRBV3-1 and TRBJ2-4, with 11 bases matching TRBD2. Germline-derived CDR1 and CDR2 are LGHDT and YNNKEL (reference sequence). The V segment lost 2 bases and the J segment 6 bases; nucleotides outside the gene matches: 3. The CDR3 sequence is 15 residues long. The CDR3, as DNA: TGTGCCAGCAGCCAAACTAGCGGGGGCCTAAACATTCAGTACTTC. Translation gives CASSQTSGGLNIQYF.

This clonotype has a handful of counts. The V call is TRBV6-2 or TRBV6-3, the J call TRBJ2-3, with D hard to call. CDR3 length: 13 amino acids. The V end was cut by 6 bases, the J end by 1 base, with 8 bases between. Germline lookup yields CDR1 MNHEY and CDR2 SVGEGT. CDR3 sequence reads: CASRLSGTDTQYF. Written as DNA, the CDR3 is TGTGCCAGCAGGCTTTCGGGCACAGATACGCAGTATTTT.

This chain uses TRBV7-3 with TRBJ1-1; no reliable D call. CDR1 is SGHTA and CDR2 is FQGTGA in the germline V gene. The CDR3 spans 13 residues. V lost 5 bases to trimming and J lost 5 bases, with 12 bases between them. CDR3 residues: CASSVQGRTEAFF. The CDR3 DNA follows: TGTGCCAGCAGCGTACAAGGGAGGACTGAAGCTTTCTTT.

This sequence joins TRBV11-3 and TRBJ2-1; D ambiguous. The CDR3 totals 13 residues. With 2 bases removed from V and 10 bases from J, the gap between germline ends came to 12 bases. Germline CDR1 SGHNT, CDR2 YENEEA. CDR3 nucleotide sequence: TGTGCCAGCAGCTTAAACAGTTTGGGAGAGCAGTTCTTC. Protein sequence: CASSLNSLGEQFF.

This clonotype was seen more than once but under ten times. V usage is TRBV6-5 and J usage is TRBJ2-4; TRBD1 is a possible D gene (5 bases). Germline-derived CDR1 and CDR2 are MNHEY and SVGAGI. Trimming removed 0 bases at V and 0 bases at J, with 9 bases between. The CDR3 length is 16 residues. The CDR3 sequence is CASSYSKGLAKNIQYF. The CDR3 DNA sequence: TGTGCCAGCAGTTACTCGAAGGGGCTAGCCAAAAACATTCAGTACTTC.

V gene TRBV20-1 combines with J gene TRBJ2-2; tentative D call: TRBD2 (6 bases). Deletions cut 3 bases from V and 6 bases from J, with 8 bases between. The CDR3 runs to 12 residues. CDR1 and CDR2 from the germline V gene are DFQATT and SNEGSKA (reference sequence). Here the CDR3 reads CSASGEAGELFF. The CDR3 DNA reads TGCAGTGCTAGCGGGGAGGCCGGGGAGCTGTTTTTT.

Ten or more counts support this clonotype. The V gene is TRBV13, the J gene TRBJ2-5, with TRBD2 matching over 11 bases. The CDR3 consists of 17 residues. The V gene's germline CDR1 is PRHDT and CDR2 FYEKMQ (reference sequence). V gave up 0 bases and J gave up 2 bases; unmatched junction bases: 5. The chain's CDR3 is CASSLGLAGVGQETQYF. In DNA form, the CDR3 reads TGTGCCAGCAGCTTAGGACTAGCGGGGGTAGGTCAAGAGACCCAGTACTTC.

This clonotype turned up a few times. The rearrangement uses TRBV28 and TRBJ1-4; 10 bases are shared with TRBD1. The CDR3 is made up of 14 amino acids. CDR1 is MDHEN, CDR2 SYDVKM, per germline. The J segment lost 8 bases and the V segment lost 7 bases, leaving 7 bases of the junction unmatched. The CDR3 bases are TGTGCCAGCACGGGACAGGGGAGAGGGGAAAAACTGTTTTTT. The encoded protein is CASTGQGRGEKLFF. The complete variable domain, with remaining parts taken from reference TRBV28 and TRBJ1-4, reads DVKVTQSSRYLVKRTGEKVFLECVQDMDHENMFWYRQDPGLGLRLIYFSYDVKMKEKGDIPEGYSVSREKKERFSLILESASTNQTSMYLCASTGQGRGEKLFFGSGTQLSVL.

The chain combines TRBV6-2 or TRBV6-3 with TRBJ2-1, with 8 nucleotides matching TRBD2. Per germline, CDR1 MNHEY and CDR2 SVGEGT. The CDR3 has 15 residues. With V trimmed by 8 bases and J by 7 bases, 13 bases remained unmatched. The CDR3 loop reads CASGSGGADMNEQFF. CDR3 bases: TGTGCCAGCGGCTCCGGGGGGGCCGATATGAATGAGCAGTTCTTC.

The chain employs TRBV12-3 or TRBV12-4 and TRBJ1-1; D is perhaps TRBD1 (6 bases). There are 13 residues in the CDR3. The germline V and J ends were trimmed by 5 bases and 4 bases, with 11 bases remaining between them. The CDR3 loop is CASSGQYGTEAFF. The CDR3 DNA sequence: TGTGCCAGCAGTGGACAGTATGGCACTGAAGCTTTCTTT.

The J gene is TRBJ1-1, the V gene TRBV10-2; 8 positions agree with TRBD1. V lost 8 bases to trimming and J lost 4 bases; unmatched junction nucleotides: 6. This CDR3 has 13 residues. Germline CDR1 is WSHSY and CDR2 is SAAADI. The CDR3 nucleotides read TGCGCCAGCTGGCCAGGGGGCGGCACTGAAGCTTTCTTT. Protein sequence: CASWPGGGTEAFF.

The chain uses TRBV7-9 and TRBJ1-5; D uncertain. CDR3 length: 14 amino acids. V lost 0 bases and J lost 6, with 9 bases in between. Looked up from germline, CDR1 is SEHNR and CDR2 is FQNEAQ (reference sequence). This CDR3 is CASSLAPAGQPQHF. As DNA, the CDR3 is TGTGCCAGCAGCTTAGCTCCGGCCGGTCAGCCCCAGCATTTT.

This clonotype was seen repeatedly, ten times or more. The V gene is TRBV11-2, the J gene TRBJ2-2; possible D gene TRBD2, 6 bases. CDR1 is SGHAT and CDR2 is FQNNGV in the germline V gene. Trimming removed 9 bases from V and 5 bases from J, with 19 bases in between. The CDR3 extends over 15 amino acids. The CDR3 here is CASYGGTKGTGELFF. DNA for the CDR3: TGTGCCAGTTACGGCGGGACCAAAGGGACCGGGGAGCTGTTTTTT.

This sequence joins TRBV28 and TRBJ1-2; no definite D call. V lost 6 bases to trimming and J lost 5 bases, with 16 bases between them. The CDR3 runs to 14 residues. Germline V CDR1 and CDR2: MDHEN, SYDVKM. The CDR3 loop is CASSSQRAAYGYTF. CDR3 nucleotide sequence: TGTGCCAGCAGCTCCCAGAGAGCTGCGTATGGCTACACCTTC.

This clonotype occurred a few times. The chain couples TRBV27 to TRBJ2-7, with 7 positions matching TRBD1. The CDR3 contains 14 residues. The germline V gene encodes CDR1 MNHEY and CDR2 SMNVEV (reference sequence). V was pared by 4 bases and J by 2 bases, with 5 bases of the junction left unmatched. CDR3 region: CASSSDREAYEQYF. The DNA for the CDR3 is TGTGCCAGCAGTTCTGACAGGGAAGCCTACGAGCAGTACTTC.

This rearrangement joins TRBV7-2 to TRBJ2-7; TRBD1 might be the D (6 bases). Germline V CDR1 and CDR2: SGHTA, FQGNSA. Trimming removed 7 bases at V and 4 bases at J, with 11 bases between. This CDR3 is built from 12 residues. CDR3 sequence reads: CASTDDRYEQYF. DNA of the CDR3: TGTGCCAGCACCGACGACAGGTACGAGCAGTACTTC.

A few counts support this clonotype. The junction does not match germline at one end; this may be a read error. The rearrangement joins TRBV7-7 to TRBJ2-7, with 7 positions matching TRBD1. Germline-derived CDR1 and CDR2 are SSHAT and FNYEAQ (reference sequence). CDR3 length equals 13 residues. The chain's CDR3 is CASSLQQGYEQYF. CDR3 coding DNA: TGTGCTAGCAGCTTACAACAGGGGTACGAGCAGTACTTC. The full variable domain, completed using reference TRBV7-7 and TRBJ2-7, is GAGVSQSPRYKVTKRGQDVTLRCDPISSHATLYWYQQALGQGPEFLTYFNYEAQPDKSGLPSDRFSAERPEGSISTLTIQRTEQRDSAMYRCASSLQQGYEQYFGPGTRLTVT.

The J gene is TRBJ1-5, the V gene TRBV10-2; D unclear. CDR1 is WSHSY and CDR2 is SAAADI in the germline V gene. This CDR3 is built from 16 residues. V lost 8 bases to trimming and J lost 5 bases, with 22 bases between them. The DNA for the CDR3 is TGCGCCAGCGGGGAGGACGGCACCACATTATATCAGCCCCAGCATTTT. It codes for CASGEDGTTLYQPQHF.

The chain couples TRBV15 to TRBJ1-2; 10 nucleotides align to TRBD1. The germline V gene has CDR1 LNHNV and CDR2 YYDKDF (reference sequence). With 6 bases clipped from V and 8 bases from J, the junction kept 15 bases outside the gene matches. The CDR3 extends over 16 amino acids. The CDR3 is CATSRGGTGALGGYTF. The DNA of the CDR3 is TGTGCCACCAGTAGGGGCGGGACAGGGGCACTGGGCGGCTACACCTTC.

J is TRBJ2-7 and V is TRBV4-1; D possibly matches TRBD1 or TRBD2 (5 bases each). This CDR3 has 15 residues. V lost 3 bases to trimming and J lost 0 bases, with 12 bases between them. The V gene's germline CDR1 is MGHRA and CDR2 YSYEKL. For the CDR3, the DNA is TGCGCCAGCAGCCATCAGAGGGGTAGCTCCTACGAGCAGTACTTC. Its protein is CASSHQRGSSYEQYF.

This clonotype has more than one count but fewer than ten. The chain carries TRBV7-8 and TRBJ2-5; 7 bases are shared with TRBD1. Germline V CDR1 and CDR2: SGHVS, FQNEAQ. The V and J ends lost 4 bases and 3 bases, in that order; junction bases with no gene match: 5. The CDR3 spans 14 residues. The CDR3 DNA sequence: TGTGCCAGCAGCTCCGTCGACAGGGAAGAGACCCAGTACTTC. Translating it yields CASSSVDREETQYF.

This clonotype was recorded many times. This sequence joins TRBV11-2 and TRBJ1-1, with D possibly being TRBD1 (5 bases). V dropped 5 bases and J dropped 0 bases, with 10 bases sitting between them. The germline gives CDR1 SGHAT, CDR2 FQNNGV. The CDR3 is 14 residues long. CDR3 region: CASSVRGVNTEAFF. Here the CDR3 DNA reads TGTGCCAGCAGCGTGAGGGGCGTGAACACTGAAGCTTTCTTT.

The chain employs TRBV20-1 and TRBJ1-1, with TRBD1 matching over 9 bases. V trimming: 1 base; J trimming: 5 bases; junction bases outside the gene matches: 2. The CDR3 totals 13 residues. Germline V gene sequence: CDR1 DFQATT, CDR2 SNEGSKA (reference sequence). The CDR3 is CSARGGQGTEAFF. As DNA, the CDR3 is TGCAGTGCTAGAGGGGGACAGGGAACTGAAGCTTTCTTT.

This clonotype was seen repeatedly, ten times or more. The rearrangement joins TRBV5-1 to TRBJ1-3, with D tentatively TRBD1 (5 bases). Germline V lookup: CDR1 SGHRS, CDR2 YFSETQ. Between the trimmed V and J ends, which lost 4 bases and 2 bases, there was a span of 13 bases. This CDR3 region has 15 residues. The CDR3 DNA follows: TGCGCCAGCAGCCCGGGGACTGGAGCTGGAAACACCATATATTTT. Translating it yields CASSPGTGAGNTIYF.

This clonotype appeared a few times. The chain couples TRBV6-1 to TRBJ1-4, with D possibly TRBD1 on 6 matching bases. From germline, CDR1 is MNHNS and CDR2 SASEGT. V was pared by 6 bases and J by 10 bases, with 21 bases between. The CDR3 has 15 residues. The CDR3 DNA sequence: TGTGCCAGCAGCCCGCCCGGGACAAGTTGGGGAAAACTGTTTTTT. Its protein product is CASSPPGTSWGKLFF.

This sequence joins TRBV4-3 and TRBJ2-6, with a weak D call TRBD1 (5 bases). V lost 0 bases to trimming and J lost 0 bases, with 6 bases between them. The CDR3 extends over 16 amino acids. CDR1 is LGHNA, CDR2 YSLEER, per germline. The CDR3: CASSQDRVSGANVLTF. The CDR3 DNA reads TGCGCCAGCAGCCAAGACAGGGTCTCTGGGGCCAACGTCCTGACTTTC.